This T cell receptor beta chain was retrieved from a study of blood T cell repertoires in COVID-19. Study overall: Acute-phase and convalescent COVID-19 samples originated in the United States, Italy and Spain. Nucleic acid was either cDNA or gDNA, and it came from T cells, B-cell-depleted T cells, or PBMCs.

Seattle's enrolled individuals joined amid active infection and were then monitored longitudinally. In the original workflow: It was from reference gene primer amplification that nucleated cell counts were estimated. TCRdb's table, derived via immunoSEQ multiplex PCR, lists solely in-frame clones and lacks some. D and trimming come from the DNA, and the V and J calls and clone size come from that table. The repertoire includes about 170,000 clones, 85% of them detected once, and around 8.9% sits in the top ten. The sample taken for sequencing was peripheral blood. The origin of this receptor is a woman aged 80 or over with COVID-19, enrolled during active disease.

This CDR3 is CASSKDNPYQPQHF. Written as DNA, the CDR3 is TGTGCCAGCAGCAAGGACAACCCCTATCAGCCCCAGCATTTT. V gene TRBV7-9 combines with J gene TRBJ1-5; maybe TRBD1 (5 bases). Germline CDR1 and CDR2: SEHNR and FQNEAQ (reference sequence). CDR3 length: 14 residues. The ends were cut back, 5 bases at V and 5 bases at J, with 13 bases in the middle.